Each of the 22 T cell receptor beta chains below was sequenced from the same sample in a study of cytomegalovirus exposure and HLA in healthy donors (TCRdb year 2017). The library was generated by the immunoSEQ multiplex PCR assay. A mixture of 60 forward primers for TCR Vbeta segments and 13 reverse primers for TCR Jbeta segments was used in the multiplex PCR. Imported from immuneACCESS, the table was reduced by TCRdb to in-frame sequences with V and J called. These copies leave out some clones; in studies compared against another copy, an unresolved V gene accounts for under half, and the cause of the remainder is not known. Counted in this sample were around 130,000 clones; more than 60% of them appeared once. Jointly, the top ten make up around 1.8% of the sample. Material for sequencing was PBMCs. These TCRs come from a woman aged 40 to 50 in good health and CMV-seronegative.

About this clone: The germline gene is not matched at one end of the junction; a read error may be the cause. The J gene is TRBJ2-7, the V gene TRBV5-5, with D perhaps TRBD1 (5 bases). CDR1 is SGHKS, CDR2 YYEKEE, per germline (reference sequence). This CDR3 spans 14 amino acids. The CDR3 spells CASSLGTLSSEQHF. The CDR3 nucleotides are TGTGCCAGCAGCTTGGGGACACTCTCGTCCGAGCAGCACTTC.

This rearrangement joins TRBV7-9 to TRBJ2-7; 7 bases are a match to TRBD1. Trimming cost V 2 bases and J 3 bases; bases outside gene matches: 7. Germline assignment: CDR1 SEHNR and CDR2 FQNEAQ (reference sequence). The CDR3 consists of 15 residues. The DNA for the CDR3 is TGTGCCAGCAGCTTAAAGGGGGACAGTTTCTACGAGCAGTACTTC. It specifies CASSLKGDSFYEQYF.

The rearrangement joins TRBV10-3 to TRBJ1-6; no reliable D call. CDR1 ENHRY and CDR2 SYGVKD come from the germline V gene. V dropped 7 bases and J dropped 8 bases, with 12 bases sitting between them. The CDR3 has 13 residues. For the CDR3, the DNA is TGTGCCATCAAAGACTTTGAGGATTCACCCCTCCACTTT. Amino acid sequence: CAIKDFEDSPLHF.

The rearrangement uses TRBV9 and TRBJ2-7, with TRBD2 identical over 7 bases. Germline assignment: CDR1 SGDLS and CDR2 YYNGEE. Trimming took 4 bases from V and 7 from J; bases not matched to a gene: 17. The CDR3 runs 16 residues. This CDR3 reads CASSPGGAGSLLEQYF. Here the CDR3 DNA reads TGTGCCAGCAGCCCTGGGGGAGCGGGGTCCTTATTGGAGCAGTACTTC.

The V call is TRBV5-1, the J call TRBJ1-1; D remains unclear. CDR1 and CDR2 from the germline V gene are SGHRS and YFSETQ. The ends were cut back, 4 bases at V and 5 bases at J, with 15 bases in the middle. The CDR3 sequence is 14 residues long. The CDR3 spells CASSHDGQATEAFF. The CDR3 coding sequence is TGCGCCAGCAGCCATGATGGCCAGGCAACTGAAGCTTTCTTT.

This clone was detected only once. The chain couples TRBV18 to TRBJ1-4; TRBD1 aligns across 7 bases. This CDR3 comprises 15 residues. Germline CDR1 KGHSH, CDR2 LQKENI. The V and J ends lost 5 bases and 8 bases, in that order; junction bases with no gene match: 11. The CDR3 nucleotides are TGTGCCAGCTCAGGTCCCGGGACAGTGAGCGAAAAACTGTTTTTT. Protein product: CASSGPGTVSEKLFF.

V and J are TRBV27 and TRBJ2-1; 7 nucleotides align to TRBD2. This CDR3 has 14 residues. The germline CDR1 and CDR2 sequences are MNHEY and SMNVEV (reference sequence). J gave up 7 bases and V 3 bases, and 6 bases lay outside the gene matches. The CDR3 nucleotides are TGTGCCAGCAGTTTCCCGGGACTAACAAATGAGCAGTTCTTC. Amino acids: CASSFPGLTNEQFF.

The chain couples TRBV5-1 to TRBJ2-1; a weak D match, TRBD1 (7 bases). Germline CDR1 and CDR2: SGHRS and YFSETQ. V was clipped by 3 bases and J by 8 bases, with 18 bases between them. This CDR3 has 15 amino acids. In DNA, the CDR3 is TGCGCCAGCAGCTCTACAGGGGACTCGTATTATGAGCAGTTCTTC. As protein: CASSSTGDSYYEQFF. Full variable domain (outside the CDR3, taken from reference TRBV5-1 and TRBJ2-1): KAGVTQTPRYLIKTRGQQVTLSCSPISGHRSVSWYQQTPGQGLQFLFEYFSETQRNKGNFPGRFSGRQFSNSRSEMNVSTLELGDSALYLCASSSTGDSYYEQFFGPGTRLTVL.

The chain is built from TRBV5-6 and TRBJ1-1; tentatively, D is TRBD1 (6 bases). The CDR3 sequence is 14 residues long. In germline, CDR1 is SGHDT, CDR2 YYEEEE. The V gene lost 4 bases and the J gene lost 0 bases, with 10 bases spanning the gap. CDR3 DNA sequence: TGTGCCAGCAGCCCGACAGGAGTGAACACTGAAGCTTTCTTT. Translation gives CASSPTGVNTEAFF.

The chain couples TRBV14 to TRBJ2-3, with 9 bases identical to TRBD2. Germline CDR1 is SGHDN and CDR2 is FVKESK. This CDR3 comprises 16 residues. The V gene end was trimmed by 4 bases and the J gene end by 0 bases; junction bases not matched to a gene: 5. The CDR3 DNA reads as TGTGCCAGCAGCCTACTAGCGGGTATGAGCACAGATACGCAGTATTTT. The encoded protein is CASSLLAGMSTDTQYF.

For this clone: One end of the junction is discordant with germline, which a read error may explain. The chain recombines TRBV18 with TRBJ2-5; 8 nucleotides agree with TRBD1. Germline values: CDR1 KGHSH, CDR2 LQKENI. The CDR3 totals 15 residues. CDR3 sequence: CASSPFGTGQGTQYF. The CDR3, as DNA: TGTGCCAGCTCACCATTCGGGACAGGACAAGGGACCCAGTACTTC.

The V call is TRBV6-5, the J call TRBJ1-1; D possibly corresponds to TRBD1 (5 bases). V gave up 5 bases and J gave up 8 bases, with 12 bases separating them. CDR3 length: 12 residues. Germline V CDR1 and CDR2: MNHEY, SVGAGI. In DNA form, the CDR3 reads TGTGCCAGCAGTGAAGAGCAGGGCGAAGCTTTCTTT. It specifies CASSEEQGEAFF.

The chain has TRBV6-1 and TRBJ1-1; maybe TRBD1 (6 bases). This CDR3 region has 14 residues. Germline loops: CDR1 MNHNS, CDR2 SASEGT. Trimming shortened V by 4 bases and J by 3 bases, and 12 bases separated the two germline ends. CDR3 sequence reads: CASSGTGMYTEAFF. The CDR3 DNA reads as TGTGCCAGCAGTGGAACAGGGATGTACACTGAAGCTTTCTTT.

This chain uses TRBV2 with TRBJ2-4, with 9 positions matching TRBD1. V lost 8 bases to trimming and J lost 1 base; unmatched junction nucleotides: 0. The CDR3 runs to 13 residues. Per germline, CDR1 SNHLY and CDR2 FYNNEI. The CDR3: CASGQGAKNIQYF. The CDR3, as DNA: TGTGCCAGCGGACAGGGGGCCAAAAACATTCAGTACTTC.

CDR3 sequence reads: CAWSVPTGDQPQHF. CDR3 in DNA: TGTGCCTGGAGTGTCCCGACAGGGGATCAGCCCCAGCATTTT. The chain couples TRBV30 to TRBJ1-5; 8 bases fit TRBD1. CDR3 length: 14 amino acids. Trimming took 0 bases from V and 5 from J; bases not matched to a gene: 3. Germline V gene sequence: CDR1 GTSNPN, CDR2 SVGIG (reference sequence).

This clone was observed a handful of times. CDR3: CASSGFSGVEQFF. In nucleotides, the CDR3 is TGTGCCAGCAGCGGATTTAGCGGGGTCGAGCAGTTCTTC. This chain connects TRBV9 to TRBJ2-1, with 8 bases lining up with TRBD2. Trimming cost V 3 bases and J 10 bases; bases outside gene matches: 6. This CDR3 spans 13 amino acids. Per the germline V gene, CDR1 is SGDLS and CDR2 is YYNGEE.

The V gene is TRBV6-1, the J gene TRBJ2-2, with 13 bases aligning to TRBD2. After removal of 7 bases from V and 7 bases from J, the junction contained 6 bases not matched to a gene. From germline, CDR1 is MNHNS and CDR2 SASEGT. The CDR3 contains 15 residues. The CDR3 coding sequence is TGTGCCAGCACTGGACTAGCGGGAGTCATCGGGGAGCTGTTTTTT. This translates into CASTGLAGVIGELFF.

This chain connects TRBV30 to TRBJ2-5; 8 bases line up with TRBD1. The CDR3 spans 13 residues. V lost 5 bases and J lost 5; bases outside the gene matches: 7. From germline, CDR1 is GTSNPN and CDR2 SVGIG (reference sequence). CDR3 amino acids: CAWSRTGRETQYF. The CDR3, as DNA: TGTGCCTGGTCCCGGACAGGGAGGGAGACCCAGTACTTC. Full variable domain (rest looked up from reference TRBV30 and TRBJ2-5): SQTIHQWPATLVQPVGSPLSLECTVEGTSNPNLYWYRQAAGRGLQLLFYSVGIGQISSEVPQNLSASRPQDRQFILSSKKLLLSDSGFYLCAWSRTGRETQYFGPGTRLLVL.

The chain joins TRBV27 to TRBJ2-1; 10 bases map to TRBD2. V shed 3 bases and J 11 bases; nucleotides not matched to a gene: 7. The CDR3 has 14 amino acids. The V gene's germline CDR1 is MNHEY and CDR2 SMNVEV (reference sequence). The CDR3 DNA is TGTGCCAGCAGTTTCTCTTCACTAGCGGGGCAGCAGTTCTTC. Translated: CASSFSSLAGQQFF.

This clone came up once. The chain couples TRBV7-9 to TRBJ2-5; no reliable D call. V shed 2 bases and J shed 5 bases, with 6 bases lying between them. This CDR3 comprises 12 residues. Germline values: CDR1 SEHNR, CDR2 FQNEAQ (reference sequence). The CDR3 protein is CASSLSTETQYF. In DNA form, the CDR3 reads TGTGCCAGCAGCTTAAGCACGGAGACCCAGTACTTC.

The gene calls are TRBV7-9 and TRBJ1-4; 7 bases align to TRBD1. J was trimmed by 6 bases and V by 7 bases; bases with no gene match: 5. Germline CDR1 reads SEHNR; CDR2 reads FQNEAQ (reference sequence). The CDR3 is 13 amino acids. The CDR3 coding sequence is TGTGCCAGCAAGGAACAGGGGTATGAAAAACTGTTTTTT. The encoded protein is CASKEQGYEKLFF. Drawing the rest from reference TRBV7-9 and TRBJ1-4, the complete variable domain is DTGVSQNPRHKITKRGQNVTFRCDPISEHNRLYWYRQTLGQGPEFLTYFQNEAQLEKSRLLSDRFSAERPKGSFSTLEIQRTEQGDSAMYLCASKEQGYEKLFFGSGTQLSVL.

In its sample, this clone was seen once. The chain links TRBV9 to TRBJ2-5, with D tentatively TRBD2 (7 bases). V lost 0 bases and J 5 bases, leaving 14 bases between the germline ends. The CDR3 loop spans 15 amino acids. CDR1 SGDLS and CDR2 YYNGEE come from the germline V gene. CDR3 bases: TGTGCCAGCAGCGTAGAGGGGGGGGCGAGGGAGACCCAGTACTTC. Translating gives CASSVEGGARETQYF.